Sequencing of this T cell receptor beta chain was carried out in a study of shared clonotypes between healthy human individuals. Study-level information: The study used three CD4 naive, three CD4 memory, two CD8 naive and one CD8 memory plate per donor.

Profiled with immunoSEQ multiplex PCR; TCRdb holds only in-frame clones, not every one. Among about a million clones, 70% to 80% were seen once, and the ten largest hold roughly 1.5%. Germline-derived CDR1 and CDR2 are SNHLY and FYNNEI. This CDR3 has 13 amino acids. Trimming pared 4 bases from V and 7 bases from J, leaving 10 bases between. The study enrolled healthy HIV-negative adults without recent acute infections or vaccinations as donors. V and J are TRBV2 and TRBJ2-2; no clear D. The source of this sequence is a man aged 18 to 29 in good health. Source material: memory CD4+ T cells sorted from blood. Indicated subset: CD45RA-negative fraction. The CDR3: CASSVGSIGELFF. CDR3 nucleotide sequence: TGTGCCAGCAGTGTAGGGTCGATCGGGGAGCTGTTTTTT. Drawing the rest from reference TRBV2 and TRBJ2-2, the complete variable domain is EPEVTQTPSHQVTQMGQEVILRCVPISNHLYFYWYRQILGQKVEFLVSFYNNEISEKSEIFDDQFSVERPDGSNFTLKIRSTKLEDSAMYFCASSVGSIGELFFGEGSRLTVL.